Sequencing of this TCR beta chain was carried out in a study of early stage breast cancer tumors. Study details: About 80% of the 16 invasive tumors were ER+, PR+ and HER2-. Roughly 9.4-fold was the mean read coverage per sample.

V was trimmed by 4 bases and J by 0 bases, leaving 6 bases between them. The germline V gene encodes CDR1 SGHDN and CDR2 FVKESK. The CDR3 is made up of 14 amino acids. Each sample had two DNA replicates, roughly 0.5 ug blood or roughly 1.4 ug tissue. Using immunoSEQ multiplex PCR, the repertoire was profiled, and TCRdb retains in-frame clones only, with some absent. The sample lists tens of thousands of clones, around 70% seen once, with approximately 7.1% in the top ten. This clonotype was sampled from a person in their fifties or sixties with breast cancer. The rearrangement joins TRBV14 to TRBJ1-4; D is undetermined. Sequencing was done on a sample of blood. The CDR3 loop reads CASSRLSTNEKLFF. In nucleotides, the CDR3 is TGTGCCAGCAGCCGGCTTTCAACTAATGAAAAACTGTTTTTT.